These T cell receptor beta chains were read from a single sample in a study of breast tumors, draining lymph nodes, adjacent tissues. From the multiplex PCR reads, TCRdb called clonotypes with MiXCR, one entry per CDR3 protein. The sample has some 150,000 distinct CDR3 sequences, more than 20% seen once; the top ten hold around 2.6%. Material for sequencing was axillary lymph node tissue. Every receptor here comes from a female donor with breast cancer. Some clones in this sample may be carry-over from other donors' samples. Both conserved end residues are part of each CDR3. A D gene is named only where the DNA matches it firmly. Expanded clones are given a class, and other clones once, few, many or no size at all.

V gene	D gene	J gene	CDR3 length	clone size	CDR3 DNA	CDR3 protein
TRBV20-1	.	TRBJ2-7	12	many	TGCAGTGCTAATCAGGGGCCCTACGAGCAGTACTTC	CSANQGPYEQYF
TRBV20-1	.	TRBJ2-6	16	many	TGCAGTGCTAGGGACGAGATTCTCTCTGGGGCCAACGTCCTGACTTTC	CSARDEILSGANVLTF
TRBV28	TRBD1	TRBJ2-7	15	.	TGTGCCAGCACCGCAACAGGGGGCAAATCCTACGAGCAGTACTTC	CASTATGGKSYEQYF
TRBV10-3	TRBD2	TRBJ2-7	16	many	TGTGCCATCAGTGGAAGCCTAGCGGGGGGCTCCTACGAGCAGTACTTC	CAISGSLAGGSYEQYF
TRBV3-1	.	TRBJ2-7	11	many	TGTGCCAGCAGCCAAGATTACGAGCAGTACTTC	CASSQDYEQYF
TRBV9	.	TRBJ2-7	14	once	TGTGCCAGCAGCGGAGTGGACAACCTAAACGAGCAGTACTTC	CASSGVDNLNEQYF
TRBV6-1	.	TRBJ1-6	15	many	TGTGCCAGCAGTGAGACGACAGCCTATAATTCACCCCTCCACTTT	CASSETTAYNSPLHF
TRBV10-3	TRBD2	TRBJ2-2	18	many	TGTGCCATCGCGGTAGGGGTGGCTAGCGGGAAGAACACCGGGGAGCTGTTTTTT	CAIAVGVASGKNTGELFF
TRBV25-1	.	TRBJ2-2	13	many	TGTGCCAGCAGTACCAGCGCGGCCGGGGAGCTGTTTTTT	CASSTSAAGELFF
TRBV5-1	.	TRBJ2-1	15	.	TGCGCCAGCAGCTTTAGGGAAGGTCCCTACAATGAGCAGCTCTTC	CASSFREGPYNEQLF
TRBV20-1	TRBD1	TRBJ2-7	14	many	TGCAGTGCTAGTCTCTACGGGACAGGGAACGAGCAGTACTTC	CSASLYGTGNEQYF
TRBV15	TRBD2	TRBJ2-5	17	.	TGTGCCACCAGCAAGCCCCGAAGGGCGGGAGAGGGGGAGACCCAGTACTTC	CATSKPRRAGEGETQYF
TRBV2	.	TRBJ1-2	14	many	TGTGCCAGCAGCCCCGTCCAGGGGAACTATGGCTACACCTTC	CASSPVQGNYGYTF
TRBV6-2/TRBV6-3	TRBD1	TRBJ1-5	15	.	TGTGCCAGCACCAAACAGGGGGCGCGGGATCAGCCCCAGCATTTT	CASTKQGARDQPQHF
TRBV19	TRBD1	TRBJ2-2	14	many	TGTGCCAGTAGCCCGGGACAGGGGTCCGGGGAGCTGTTTTTT	CASSPGQGSGELFF
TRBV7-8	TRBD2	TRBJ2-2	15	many	TGTGCCAGCAGCTTAAGGGGAGGGTACACCGGGGAGCTGTTTTTT	CASSLRGGYTGELFF
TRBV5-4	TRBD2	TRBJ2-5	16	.	TGTGCCAGCAGCTCGACTAGCGGGAGGGCCCTGGAGACCCAGTACTTC	CASSSTSGRALETQYF
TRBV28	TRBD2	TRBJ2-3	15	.	TGTGCCAGCAGTTTTTCTAGCGGATACACAGATACGCAGTATTTT	CASSFSSGYTDTQYF
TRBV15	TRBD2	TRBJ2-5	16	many	TGTGCCACCAGCAGAGACCTTCCTAGCGGGGGGGAGACCCAGTACTTC	CATSRDLPSGGETQYF
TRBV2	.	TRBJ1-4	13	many	TGTGCCAGCATAGGCAGGGCCGATGAAAAACTGTTTTTT	CASIGRADEKLFF
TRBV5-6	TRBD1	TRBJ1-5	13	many	TGTGCCAGCAGCTTTACAGGGGATCAGCCCCAGCATTTT	CASSFTGDQPQHF
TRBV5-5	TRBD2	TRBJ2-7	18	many	TGTGCCAGCAGCTTGGAGGTAGCGGGAGTGGTGAAAATGTACGAGCAGTACTTC	CASSLEVAGVVKMYEQYF
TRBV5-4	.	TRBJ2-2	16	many	TGTGCCAGCAGCTTGGCCAGGGGAGATAACACCGGGGAGCTGTTTTTT	CASSLARGDNTGELFF